Given below is one TCR beta chain in context. The antigen is not known. V was clipped by 6 bases and J by 4 bases; unmatched bases: 6. The CDR3 has 15 residues. CDR1 and CDR2 (germline): MNHEY, SVGAGI. Cells sorted as CD4+ CD45RA- CD25high were taken as memory regulatory T cells. Pan T Cell kit enrichment preceded staining and sorting of T cells. TCRdb redid the calling of the bulk RNA-seq reads with MiXCR, one entry per CDR3 protein. The sample holds 1,100 or so distinct CDR3 sequences; more than 55% are singletons and the top ten take roughly a tenth. This specimen belongs to a study of draining lymph node invasion in breast cancer. Overall study findings and caveats: Tregs appeared more clonally expanded than Tconvs in all tissues. Some of the 100 largest tumor clones were found in nodes. Roughly 13-25% of Treg TCRs per tissue were shared with Tconvs.

This receptor was identified in a female donor with luminal breast cancer. Material for sequencing was sorted memory Tregs from a lymph node. The chain couples TRBV6-5 to TRBJ1-2; 12 bases match TRBD1. The CDR3 DNA reads TGTGCCAGCAGCCCACGGGACAGGGGGCCCTATGGCTACACCTTC. Translated, it gives CASSPRDRGPYGYTF.